This T cell receptor (beta chain) was identified in a study of blood T cell repertoires in COVID-19. Germline CDR1 and CDR2: SNHLY and FYNNEI. The ends were cut back, 4 bases at V and 8 bases at J, with 9 bases in the middle. The CDR3 runs to 12 residues. Methods used by the authors: Amplifying reference gene primers gave estimates of nucleated cell counts. Sequencing used immunoSEQ multiplex PCR; TCRdb keeps in-frame clones, though not all of them. The DNA was the basis for D and trimming; V, J and clone size are from that table. The data show about 150,000 clones, about four fifths seen once. Sequenced: peripheral blood. The chain joins TRBV2 to TRBJ1-3, with D unclear. The TCR originated in a woman of 80 years or more with acute or convalescent COVID-19. The DNA of the CDR3 is TGTGCCAGCAGTGGTGATGCGGACACCATATATTTT. It encodes CASSGDADTIYF.